The subject of this entry is one T cell receptor beta chain. The antigen is unknown. This entry belongs to a study of T cells expressing NK-cell markers. Study-wide background: Cells sorted as CD3+CD56+NKG2C+, CD3+CD56+NKG2C- and CD3+CD56-NKG2C+ T cells supplied the TCR beta repertoires. Regarding the study as a whole: Where several donors were concerned, these clonotypes also led the CD3+CD56-NKG2C+ fraction.

This CDR3 comprises 14 residues. Germline V gene sequence: CDR1 SGHVS, CDR2 FQNEAQ. Synthesis of TCR beta cDNA relied on 5'RACE template switching carrying UMIs. After re-calling the 5' RACE reads, TCRdb lists one entry per CDR3 protein, DNA absent. This sample lists about 410,000 distinct CDR3 sequences; its ten largest clones have about 10%. The TCR was taken from a woman between 45 and 60 years old in good health. V is TRBV7-8 and J is TRBJ2-1; with no DNA, the TCRdb D assignment of TRBD1 cannot be verified. Specimen: blood T cells: a sorted CD56 or NKG2C T cell subset, CD4+ or CD8+ T cells, or bulk PBMC T cells (not recorded which). CDR3 amino acids: CASSARDRALKQFF.